The clone carrying this T cell receptor (beta chain) was seen a single time. The sample comes from a study of T cell changes during pregnancy in multiple sclerosis. The ends were cut back, 3 bases at V and 2 bases at J, with 31 bases in the middle. This CDR3 has 21 amino acids. Germline CDR1 and CDR2: SGHRS and YFSETQ. Clones were read by immunoSEQ multiplex PCR, and TCRdb kept only the in-frame ones, dropping some. Of 25,000 to 35,000 clones listed, roughly 92% are singletons. This clonotype was obtained from a female donor with multiple sclerosis, enrolled in a pregnancy study. V usage is TRBV5-1 and J usage is TRBJ2-3, with a possible D match to TRBD1 (6 bases). The sequenced sample was CD8+ T cells from peripheral blood mononuclear cells, obtained before pregnancy. The CDR3 DNA reads TGCGCCAGCAGCTCGCAGGCAAGGGACGGCCTAAAGGGGGTCCCCACAGATACGCAGTATTTT. It yields the protein CASSSQARDGLKGVPTDTQYF.